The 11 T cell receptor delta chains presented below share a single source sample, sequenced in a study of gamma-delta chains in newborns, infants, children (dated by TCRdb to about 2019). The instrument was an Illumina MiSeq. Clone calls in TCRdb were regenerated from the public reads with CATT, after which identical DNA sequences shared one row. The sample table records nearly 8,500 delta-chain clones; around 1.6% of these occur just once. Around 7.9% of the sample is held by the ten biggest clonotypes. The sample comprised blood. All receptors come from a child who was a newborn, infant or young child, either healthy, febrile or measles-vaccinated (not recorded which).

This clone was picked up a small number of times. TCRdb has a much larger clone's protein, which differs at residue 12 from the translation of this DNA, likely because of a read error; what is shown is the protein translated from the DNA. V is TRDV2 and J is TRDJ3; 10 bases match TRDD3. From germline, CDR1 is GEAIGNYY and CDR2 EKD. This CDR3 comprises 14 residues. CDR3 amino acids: CACDKMGDTRQTFF. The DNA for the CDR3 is TGTGCCTGTGACAAAATGGGGGATACCCGACAGACGTTTTTC.

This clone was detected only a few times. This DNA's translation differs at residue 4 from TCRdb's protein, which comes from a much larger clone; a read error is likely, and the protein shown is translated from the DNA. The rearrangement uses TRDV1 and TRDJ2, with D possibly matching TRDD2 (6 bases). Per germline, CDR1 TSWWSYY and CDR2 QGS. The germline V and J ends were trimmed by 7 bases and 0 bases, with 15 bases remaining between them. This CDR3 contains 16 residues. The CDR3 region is CALEASCPALTAQLFF. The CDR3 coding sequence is TGTGCTCTTGAGGCTTCCTGCCCCGCTTTGACAGCACAACTCTTCTTT.

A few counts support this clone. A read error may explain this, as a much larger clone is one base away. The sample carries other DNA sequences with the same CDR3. The CDR3 here is CACDTGRVLGIRTDKLIF. For the CDR3, the DNA is TGTGCCTGTGACACCGGTAGAGTCTTAGGGATACGCACCGATAAACTCATCTTT. The chain has TRDV2 and TRDJ1, with 8 nucleotides matching TRDD3. Germline V lookup: CDR1 GEAIGNYY, CDR2 EKD. J gave up 1 base and V 0 bases, and 12 bases lay outside the gene matches. The CDR3 loop spans 18 amino acids.

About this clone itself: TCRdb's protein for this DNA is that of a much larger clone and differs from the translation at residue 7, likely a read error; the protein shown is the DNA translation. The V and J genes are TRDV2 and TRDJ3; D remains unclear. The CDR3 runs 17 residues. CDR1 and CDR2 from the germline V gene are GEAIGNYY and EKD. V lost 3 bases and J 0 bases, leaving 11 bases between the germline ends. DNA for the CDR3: TGTGCCTGTGACGCAATTCCGGGCTCCTGGGACACCCGACAGATGTTTTTC. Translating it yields CACDAIPGSWDTRQMFF.

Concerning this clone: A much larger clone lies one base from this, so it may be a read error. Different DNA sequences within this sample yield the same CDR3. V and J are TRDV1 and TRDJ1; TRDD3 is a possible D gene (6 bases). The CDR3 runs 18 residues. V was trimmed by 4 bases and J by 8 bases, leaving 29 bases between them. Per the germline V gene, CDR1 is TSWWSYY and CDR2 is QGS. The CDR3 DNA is TGTGCTCTTGGGGTGGGGCCTTTCCTGCCCCTGGGGAGTGGGAAACTCATCTTT. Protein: CALGVGPFLPLGSGKLIF.

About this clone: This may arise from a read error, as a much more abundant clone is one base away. The CDR3 here is CALGERSYPTGGHDKLIF. The DNA of the CDR3 is TGTGCTCTTGGGGAAAGGTCCTACCCTACTGGGGGCCACGATAAACTCATCTTT. The chain links TRDV1 to TRDJ1; 8 positions match TRDD3. The CDR3 extends over 18 amino acids. Germline lookup yields CDR1 TSWWSYY and CDR2 QGS. The ends lost 2 bases at V and 4 bases at J; junction bases unmatched: 15.

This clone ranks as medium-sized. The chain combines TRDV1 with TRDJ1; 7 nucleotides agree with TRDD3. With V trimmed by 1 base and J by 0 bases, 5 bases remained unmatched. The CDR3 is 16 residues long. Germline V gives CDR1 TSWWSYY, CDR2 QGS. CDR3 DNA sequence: TGTGCTCTTGGGGAACGATGGGATACTTACACCGATAAACTCATCTTT. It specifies CALGERWDTYTDKLIF.

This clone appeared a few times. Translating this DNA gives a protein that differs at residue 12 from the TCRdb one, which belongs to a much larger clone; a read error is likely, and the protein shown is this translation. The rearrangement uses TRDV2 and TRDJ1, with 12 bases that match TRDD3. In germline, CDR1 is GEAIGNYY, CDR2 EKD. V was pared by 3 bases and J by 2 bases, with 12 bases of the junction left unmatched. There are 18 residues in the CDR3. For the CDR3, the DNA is TGTGCCTGTGACTCCTTACTGGGGGATACATCCGGGACCGATAAACTCATCTTT. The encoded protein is CACDSLLGDTSGTDKLIF.

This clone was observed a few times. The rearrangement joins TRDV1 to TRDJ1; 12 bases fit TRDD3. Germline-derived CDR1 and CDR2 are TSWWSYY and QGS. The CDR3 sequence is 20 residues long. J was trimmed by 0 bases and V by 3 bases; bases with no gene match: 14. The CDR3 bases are TGTGCTCTTGGGGACCCCTCCCAACTGGGGGATACTCTTTACACCGATAAACTCATCTTT. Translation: CALGDPSQLGDTLYTDKLIF.

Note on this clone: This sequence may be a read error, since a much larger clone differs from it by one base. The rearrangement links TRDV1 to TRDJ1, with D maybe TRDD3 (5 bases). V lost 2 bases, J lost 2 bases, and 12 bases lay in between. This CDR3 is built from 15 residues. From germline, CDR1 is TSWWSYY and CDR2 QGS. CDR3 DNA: TGTGCTCTTGGGGAAAGTTCACATACGACCGATAAACTCATCTTT. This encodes CALGESSHTTDKLIF.

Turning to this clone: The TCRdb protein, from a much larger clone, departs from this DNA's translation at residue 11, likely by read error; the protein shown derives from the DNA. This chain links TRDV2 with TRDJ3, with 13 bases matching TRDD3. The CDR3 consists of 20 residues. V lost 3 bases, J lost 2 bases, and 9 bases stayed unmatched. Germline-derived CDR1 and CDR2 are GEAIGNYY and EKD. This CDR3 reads CACDPVLGDTQPWDTRQMFF. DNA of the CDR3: TGTGCCTGTGACCCCGTACTGGGGGATACGCAACCCTGGGACACCCGACAGATGTTTTTC.